This paragraph reports one TCR beta chain. This CDR3 is built from 16 residues. V gave up 4 bases and J gave up 0 bases, with 14 bases separating them. Germline CDR1 is SGHRS and CDR2 is YFSETQ. 13 Jbeta primers and 60 Vbeta primers were used for the PCR. Repertoires were generated with immunoSEQ multiplex PCR, while TCRdb's copy carries only in-frame clones and drops some. The repertoire holds just over 95,000 clones, with 78% as singletons. This sample was taken from a study of cytomegalovirus exposure and HLA in healthy donors. V is TRBV5-1 and J is TRBJ2-1; D perhaps matches TRBD2 (6 bases). The sequence came from a woman aged 40 to 50 in good health and CMV-seropositive. Sequenced material: PBMCs. The CDR3: CASSLSGASSYNEQFF. In DNA, the CDR3 is TGCGCCAGCAGCCTTAGCGGCGCCAGCTCCTACAATGAGCAGTTCTTC.